The following is a T cell receptor (beta chain) sequence with its context. The antigen remains unidentified. Germline loops: CDR1 SQVTM, CDR2 ANQGSEA. Trimming took off 0 bases at V and 3 bases at J, with 6 bases between the two ends. CDR3 size: 12 residues. The entry originates in a study of CD8+ T cells in alopecia areata. About the research overall: In an open-label trial, patients got 5 to 10 mg tofacitinib twice daily.

Treatment in this sample: oral pan-JAK inhibitor, 5-10 mg twice daily. Extraction of RNA preceded its reverse transcription into cDNA, which served as the sequencing template. Generated by immunoSEQ multiplex PCR, the TCRdb table keeps only in-frame clones and is missing some. The table lists about 210,000 clones, around two fifths of them singletons. Whole-study findings and limits: Scalp and blood samples kept many expanded lesional clones throughout tofacitinib. Scalp specimens additionally yield sequences from normal skin's resident alphabeta T cells.

The source material was CD4+ T cells sorted from blood, sampled at roughly week 36, from a patient treated with tofacitinib. The clonotype was recovered from a human donor with alopecia areata. The V call is TRBV29-1, the J call TRBJ2-7; D could derive from TRBD1 or TRBD2 (5 bases each). The CDR3 DNA is TGCAGCGTTGAAGATGGGGGCTACGAGCAGTACTTC. Translating it yields CSVEDGGYEQYF.